The T cell receptor (beta chain) under discussion was sequenced for a study of T cell responses to AZD1222 COVID-19 vaccine. Study-level background: Researchers grouped second doses given at about 4 or about 12 weeks into one pool. Notes on the study in general: Vaccine-associated CD4 TCRs spanned spike, dominant at 160-218 and 743-854.

CDR1 SGHRS and CDR2 YFSETQ come from the germline V gene. The CDR3 contains 16 residues. Deletions cut 0 bases from V and 4 bases from J, with 11 bases between. TCRdb's table, derived via immunoSEQ multiplex PCR, lists solely in-frame clones and lacks some. The sample holds approximately 90,000 clones; approximately 87% are singletons and the top ten take roughly 7.7%. As for this clone: Its antigen is not identified.

Sample: peripheral blood, taken on day 0 of AZD1222 vaccination. The chain is built from TRBV5-1 and TRBJ2-6, with a tentative D call TRBD1 (5 bases). The sequence derives from an adult in good health. CDR3 sequence reads: CASSLDGASGANVLTF. CDR3 sequence (DNA): TGCGCCAGCAGCTTGGATGGGGCCTCCGGGGCCAACGTCCTGACTTTC.